This T cell receptor beta chain came from a study of T-cell memory formation after mild COVID-19 (dated by TCRdb to the early 2020s). Study-level background: Most TCR sequence clusters were specific to one of the two donors. Longitudinal TCRalpha and TCRbeta repertoire sequencing tracked T-cell clones expanding and contracting after mild COVID-19 in two donors. The cohort was made up of two young adult volunteers, one female and one male, who were previously healthy.

As to this clonotype: Its antigen is not yet known. The record has no base qualities; no much larger clone is one base away.

The run used an Illumina NovaSeq 6000. Using 5'RACE with constant-segment primers, TCRalpha and TCRbeta cDNA libraries were constructed, with sample barcodes and unique molecular identifiers added in the process. RNA was extracted from every sample with Trizol reagent. Amplification of the libraries took two PCR steps, and the second step added a second sample barcode plus Illumina TruSeq adapters. The libraries were sequenced on an Illumina NovaSeq using 2 x 150 bp paired-end reads. Under the source paper's analysis protocol: Reads were demultiplexed and collapsed into UMI-guided consensus sequences with migec v1.2.7. With mixcr v2.1.11, UMI consensuses were aligned to TRA and TRB V and J templates and assembled into clonotypes. A clonotype was counted as expanded or contracted only when both edgeR and NoisET called the clonotype significant, with the noise models trained on biological replicates. edgeR calls used a false discovery rate-adjusted p below 0.01 and a log2 fold-change threshold of 1. PCA with hierarchical clustering of max-normalized trajectories of the 1000 most abundant clonotypes was used as exploratory dynamics analysis. The CD4 or CD8 phenotype of responding clones was assigned using the separately sequenced CD4+ and CD8+ repertoires. TCRdb applied fastp at Q25 and MiXCR to the public reads, then kept only in-frame beta chains. Rows with a matching CDR3 protein are joined into one entry that keeps the most common DNA and genes. These V and J calls are TCRdb output, not the study's own analysis. This sample has 180,000 or so distinct CDR3 sequences in its table, and around 15% of those were observed once. The top ten constitute 2% to 2.5% of the sample.

The CDR1 and CDR2 encoded by the germline V gene are SGHRS and YFSETQ. V is pared back by 5 bases and J by 2 bases, with 15 bases lying between the germline termini. Measured from the cysteine to the phenylalanine, the CDR3 is 15 residues long. The DNA shown is the 45-base CDR3, in frame from base 1. Ficoll-Paque density gradient centrifugation was the method used to isolate PBMCs. The study at large found these results: Balanced CD4/CD8 phenotypes were observed for clones contracting from day 15 to 85, whereas a bias towards CD4+ was observed for a second wave of clones expanding from day 15 to 37. Only a couple of mild cases were covered by the study, and larger cohorts that include severe cases with pre-infection samples were considered necessary. Some responding clones were found in pre-infection memory, which suggests that pre-existing cross-reactive memory T cells took part in the SARS-CoV-2 response. Whether the second-wave clones peaking on day 37 were SARS-CoV-2 specific was not confirmed. Contracting CD4+ clones were located mainly in the CM and EM memory subsets, whereas CD8+ clones were found to be enriched in EMRA.

The TCR originated in an adult woman who had mild COVID-19 (a few samples of this study predate the infection). The sample titles of this study are shuffled in the database, so cell type and time point are left out; the donor was told from shared clones. Recombination linked TRBV5-1 to TRBJ2-3, with no reliable assignment of the D segment. Sequenced material: PBMCs or a T cell subset sorted from them (not recorded which). DNA sequence: TGCGCCAGCAGAGCTCGGGTTGAGAACACAGATACGCAGTATTTT. Translated, this is CASRARVENTDTQYF.